The entry below gives a single T cell receptor (beta chain) sequence along with its context. Its antigen is not identified. This entry is derived from a study of OX40 agonist ivuxolimab in advanced cancers. On the study more broadly: While on treatment, patients had intravenous ivuxolimab at 0.01 to 10 mg/kg every 2 weeks. Regarding the study as a whole: The mean number of expanded clones was higher in CD8+ T cells than in CD4+.

The assay was immunoSEQ multiplex PCR, and TCRdb's table has in-frame clones only and misses some. Of 80,000 to 100,000 clones listed, over 85% were seen once; the top ten hold just under 0.8%. Here the sequenced sample was CD4+ or CD8+ T cells sorted from blood, taken in a trial of the OX40 agonist ivuxolimab. The clonotype comes from an adult with an advanced solid tumor such as melanoma, head and neck, liver or kidney cancer.

The CDR3 spells CASSIAGVTNYGYTF. DNA for the CDR3: TGTGCCAGTAGTATAGCGGGGGTGACGAACTATGGCTACACCTTC. The rearrangement joins TRBV19 to TRBJ1-2; D is perhaps TRBD1 (5 bases). CDR3 size: 15 residues. Trimming shortened V by 1 base and J by 2 bases, and 11 bases separated the two germline ends. The germline gives CDR1 LNHDA, CDR2 SQIVND (reference sequence).